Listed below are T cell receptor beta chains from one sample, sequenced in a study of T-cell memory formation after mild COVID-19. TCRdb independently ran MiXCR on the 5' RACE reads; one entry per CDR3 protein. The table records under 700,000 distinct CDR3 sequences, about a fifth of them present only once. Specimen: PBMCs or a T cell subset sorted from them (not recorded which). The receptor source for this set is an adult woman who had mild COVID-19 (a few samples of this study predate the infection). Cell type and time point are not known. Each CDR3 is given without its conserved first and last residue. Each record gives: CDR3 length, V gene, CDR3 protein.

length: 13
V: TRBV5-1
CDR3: ASSLATTVQETQY

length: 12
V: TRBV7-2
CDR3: ASSRTTNTGELF

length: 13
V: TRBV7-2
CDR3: ASSRTPAPQETQY

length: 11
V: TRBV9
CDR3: ASNRGGHYGYT

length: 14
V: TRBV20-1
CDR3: SATIFGQAQNSEQF

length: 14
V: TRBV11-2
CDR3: ASSHPLGRGTGELF

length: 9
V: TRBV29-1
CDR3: SGRTGETQY

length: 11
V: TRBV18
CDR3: ASSPPKADTQY

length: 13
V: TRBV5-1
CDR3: ASSFGGRSTDTQY

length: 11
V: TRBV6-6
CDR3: ASSYPDRPEAF

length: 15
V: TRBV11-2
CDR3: ASSLSTGGPRSYEQF

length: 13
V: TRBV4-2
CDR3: ASSQDPTLSYEQY

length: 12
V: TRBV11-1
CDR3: ASSPTGDSYEQY

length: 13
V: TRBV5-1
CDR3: ASSFDRGFGNTIY

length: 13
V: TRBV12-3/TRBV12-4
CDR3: ASSRGRRTNEKLF

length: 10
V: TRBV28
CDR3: ASLGLNYEQY

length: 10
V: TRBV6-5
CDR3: ASSSVGGEQF

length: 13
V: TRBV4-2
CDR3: ASSREGLARDEQY

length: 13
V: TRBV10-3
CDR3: AISEGWGQNQPQH

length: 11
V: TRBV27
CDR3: ASSTGTPYEQY

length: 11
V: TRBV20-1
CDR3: SAGQGADYEQY

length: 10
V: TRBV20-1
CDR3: SARRQGGAQH

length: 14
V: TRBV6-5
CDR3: ASSYPPGGNPYEQY

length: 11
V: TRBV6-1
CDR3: ASSPNWGTEAF

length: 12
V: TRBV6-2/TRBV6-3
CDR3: ASSFIPGSYEQY

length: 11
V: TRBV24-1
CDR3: ATSGGQNYGYT

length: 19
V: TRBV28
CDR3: ASSLGGQPGSPWVSNQPQH

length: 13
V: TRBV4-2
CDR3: ASSQDQGNTDTQY

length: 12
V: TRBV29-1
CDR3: SVELGLPAYEQY

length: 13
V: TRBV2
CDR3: ASSRDRGRADTQY

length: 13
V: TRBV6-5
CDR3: ASSPRDLLDSPLH

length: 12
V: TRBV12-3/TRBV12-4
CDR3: ASGREGPMDTQY

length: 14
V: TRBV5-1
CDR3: ASSLMYGPSGNTIY

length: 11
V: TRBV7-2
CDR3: ASSGQRAGELF

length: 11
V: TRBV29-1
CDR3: SVPARYQETQY

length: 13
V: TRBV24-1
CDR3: ATSDRTEPTGELF

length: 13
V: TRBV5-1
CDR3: ASSLGQGENQPQH

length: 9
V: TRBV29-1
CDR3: SVWRGTEAF

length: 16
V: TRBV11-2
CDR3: ASSLERLGTGFSYEQY